Following are 11 T cell receptor beta chains from one sample sequenced in a study of shared clonotypes between healthy human individuals. Some clones are missing from TCRdb's copy, which holds only in-frame ones; the method was immunoSEQ multiplex PCR. The sample consists of about 2.3 million clones, roughly 90% of them appearing once. What was sequenced was naive CD4+ T cells from PBMCs. Documented subset: CD45RA+ positively selected. All receptors derive from a man in his late teens or twenties in good health. Some clones in this sample may be carry-over from other donors' samples.

The V call is TRBV7-8, the J call TRBJ2-7; TRBD1 agrees at 8 bases. V lost 1 base and J lost 4; bases outside the gene matches: 6. Germline CDR1 is SGHVS and CDR2 is FQNEAQ. The CDR3 contains 15 residues. The CDR3 DNA is TGTGCCAGCAGCTTAGGGCGGACAGGGTCTTACGAGCAGTACTTC. It yields the protein CASSLGRTGSYEQYF.

As to this clone: The germline gene is not matched at one end of the junction; a read error may be the cause. This chain connects TRBV6-1 to TRBJ2-3; 9 nucleotides match TRBD2. The CDR3 covers 15 residues. Germline values: CDR1 MNHNS, CDR2 SASEGT. The CDR3, as DNA: TGTGCCAGCGTGACTAGCGGTTTGAGCACCGATACGCAGTATTTT. Translation gives CASVTSGLSTDTQYF.

The chain carries TRBV7-2 and TRBJ2-1; TRBD2 matches at 8 bases. Germline values: CDR1 SGHTA, CDR2 FQGNSA. This CDR3 is built from 15 residues. The V gene end was trimmed by 0 bases and the J gene end by 4 bases; junction bases not matched to a gene: 2. The CDR3 reads CASSLASGVYNEQFF. In nucleotides, the CDR3 is TGTGCCAGCAGCTTAGCTAGCGGGGTTTACAATGAGCAGTTCTTC.

The V call is TRBV29-1, the J call TRBJ2-5, with 10 bases fitting TRBD1. V lost 6 bases and J lost 4; bases outside the gene matches: 8. CDR3 length equals 14 residues. CDR1 is SQVTM, CDR2 ANQGSEA, per germline. The CDR3 nucleotides are TGCAGCGTCTCCTGGACAGGGGGAATAGAGACCCAGTACTTC. It is translated as CSVSWTGGIETQYF. Full variable domain (rest looked up from reference TRBV29-1 and TRBJ2-5): SAVISQKPSRDICQRGTSLTIQCQVDSQVTMMFWYRQQPGQSLTLIATANQGSEATYESGFVIDKFPISRPNLTFSTLTVSNMSPEDSSIYLCSVSWTGGIETQYFGPGTRLLVL.

This clone was counted a single time. The chain employs TRBV6-5 and TRBJ2-7, with D tentatively TRBD1 (6 bases). Germline CDR1 is MNHEY and CDR2 is SVGAGI. With 4 bases removed from V and 5 bases from J, the gap between germline ends came to 15 bases. The CDR3 is 14 amino acids. The CDR3 loop is CASSSPGEGDEQYF. CDR3 DNA: TGTGCCAGCAGTTCGCCCGGTGAGGGGGACGAGCAGTACTTC.

V gene TRBV7-2 combines with J gene TRBJ2-3; D ambiguous. Germline CDR1 and CDR2: SGHTA and FQGNSA. Deletions cut 3 bases from V and 2 bases from J, with 15 bases between. CDR3 length: 16 residues. CDR3 amino acids: CASSFGRFPNTDTQYF. The CDR3 nucleotides read TGTGCCAGCAGCTTTGGGCGGTTCCCAAACACAGATACGCAGTATTTT.

V gene TRBV21-1 combines with J gene TRBJ2-1; the D segment call TRBD2 is taken from the table without a DNA check. TRBV21-1 is classified as a pseudogene. This CDR3 is built from 15 residues. Written as DNA, the CDR3 is TGTGCCAGCAGCAAATCGGGACTAGTTTTGCATGAGCAGTTCTTC. It specifies CASSKSGLVLHEQFF.

The CDR3 here is CASRPSVLAGEAQFF. CDR3 sequence (DNA): TGTGCCAGCCGACCCTCTGTCCTAGCGGGAGAGGCGCAGTTCTTC. The chain uses TRBV18 and TRBJ2-1, with 10 bases lining up with TRBD2. Germline V CDR1 and CDR2: KGHSH, LQKENI. J lost 12 bases, V lost 8 bases, and 16 bases had no gene match. The length of the CDR3 is 15 residues.

This chain connects TRBV5-1 to TRBJ2-7; D perhaps matches TRBD2 (6 bases). Deletions cut 2 bases from V and 4 bases from J, with 16 bases between. This CDR3 spans 15 amino acids. Per the germline V gene, CDR1 is SGHRS and CDR2 is YFSETQ. The CDR3: CASSLTSRGIYEQYF. CDR3 bases: TGCGCCAGCAGCTTAACCTCGCGGGGAATATACGAGCAGTACTTC.

This chain joins TRBV7-8 and TRBJ2-7; 10 bases agree with TRBD2. Germline V CDR1 and CDR2: SGHVS, FQNEAQ. The CDR3 runs 16 residues. With 1 base clipped from V and 6 bases from J, the junction kept 9 bases outside the gene matches. The DNA of the CDR3 is TGTGCCAGCAGCTTAGGTACAGCGGGAGGGCCGCTCGAGCAGTACTTC. It is translated as CASSLGTAGGPLEQYF.

The chain is built from TRBV7-2 and TRBJ2-5, with a possible D match to TRBD2 (5 bases). The germline V and J ends were trimmed by 5 bases and 3 bases, with 10 bases remaining between them. Germline-derived CDR1 and CDR2 are SGHTA and FQGNSA. This CDR3 comprises 13 residues. CDR3 coding DNA: TGTGCCAGCAGCCCGAGCGGAAAAGAGACCCAGTACTTC. As protein: CASSPSGKETQYF.